This T cell receptor beta chain comes out of a study of Graves' ophthalmopathy and Graves' hyperthyroidism. Researchers took RNA transcripts and amplified TCR beta CDR3 regions from them. The library came from an HTBI-primed first-round RT-PCR and a second-round multiplex PCR. A single record per CDR3 protein comes from TCRdb applying MiXCR to the multiplex PCR reads. Here the sample spans 1 million to 1.3 million distinct CDR3 sequences, approximately 35% being singletons. The evidence that diagnosis relied on was clinical symptoms, serum thyroxine, TRAb, thyroid ultrasound and orbital computed tomography. The trim removed 6 bases at V and 1 base at J, leaving 5 bases unmatched. Germline V gene sequence: CDR1 SGDLS, CDR2 YYNGEE. This CDR3 has 15 amino acids. The study, taken as a whole, reports: Built on 13 signatures, a model told ophthalmopathy apart from stable hyperthyroidism with about 91% sensitivity and less than 82% specificity.

This clonotype has only one observation. Antigen: not known. The TCR was taken from an adult man with Graves' hyperthyroidism. The sequencing input was peripheral blood or thyroid tissue (not recorded which). The chain has TRBV9 and TRBJ2-2, with TRBD1 matching over 8 bases. CDR3 region: CASTTGVGNTGELFF. In DNA, the CDR3 is TGTGCCAGCACGACAGGGGTAGGGAACACCGGGGAGCTGTTTTTT. The full variable domain, rest sourced from reference TRBV9 and TRBJ2-2, is DSGVTQTPKHLITATGQRVTLRCSPRSGDLSVYWYQQSLDQGLQFLIQYYNGEERAKGNILERFSAQQFPDLHSELNLSSLELGDSALYFCASTTGVGNTGELFFGEGSRLTVL.